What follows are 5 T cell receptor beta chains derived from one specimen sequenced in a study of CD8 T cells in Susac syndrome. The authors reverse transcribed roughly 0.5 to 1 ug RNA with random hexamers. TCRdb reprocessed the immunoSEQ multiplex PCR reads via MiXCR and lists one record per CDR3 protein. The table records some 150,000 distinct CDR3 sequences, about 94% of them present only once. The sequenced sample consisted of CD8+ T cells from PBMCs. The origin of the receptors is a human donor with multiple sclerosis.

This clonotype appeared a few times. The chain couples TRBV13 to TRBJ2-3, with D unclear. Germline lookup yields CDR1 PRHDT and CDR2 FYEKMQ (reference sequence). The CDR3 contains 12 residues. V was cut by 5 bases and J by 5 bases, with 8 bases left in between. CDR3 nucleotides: TGTGCCAGCAGCGCCGGTGGAGATACGCAGTATTTT. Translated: CASSAGGDTQYF.

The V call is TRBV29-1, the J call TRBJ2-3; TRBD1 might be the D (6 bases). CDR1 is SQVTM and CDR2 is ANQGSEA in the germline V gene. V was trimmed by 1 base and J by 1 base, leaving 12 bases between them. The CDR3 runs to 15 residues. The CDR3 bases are TGCAGCGTTGAAGCCAGGGGAGAACGCACAGATACGCAGTATTTT. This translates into CSVEARGERTDTQYF.

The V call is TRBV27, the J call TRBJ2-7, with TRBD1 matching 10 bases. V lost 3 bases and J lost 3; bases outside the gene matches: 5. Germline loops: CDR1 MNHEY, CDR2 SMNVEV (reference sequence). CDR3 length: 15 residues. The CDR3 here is CASSFIGTGDYEQYF. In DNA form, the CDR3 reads TGTGCCAGCAGTTTTATCGGGACAGGGGACTACGAGCAGTACTTC.

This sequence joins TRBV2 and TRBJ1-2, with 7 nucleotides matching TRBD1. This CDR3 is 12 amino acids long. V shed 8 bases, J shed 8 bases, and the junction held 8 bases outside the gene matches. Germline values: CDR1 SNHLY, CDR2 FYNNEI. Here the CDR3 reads CASDKGAKGYTF. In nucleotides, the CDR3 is TGTGCCAGCGATAAGGGGGCGAAGGGCTACACCTTC.

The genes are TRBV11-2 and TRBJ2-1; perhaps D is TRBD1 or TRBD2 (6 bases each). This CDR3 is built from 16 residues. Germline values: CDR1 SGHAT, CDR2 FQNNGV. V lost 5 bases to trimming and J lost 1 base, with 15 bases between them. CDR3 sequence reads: CASSPQGRRSYNEQFF. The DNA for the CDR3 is TGTGCCAGCAGCCCCCAGGGGAGGAGGTCCTACAATGAGCAGTTCTTC.